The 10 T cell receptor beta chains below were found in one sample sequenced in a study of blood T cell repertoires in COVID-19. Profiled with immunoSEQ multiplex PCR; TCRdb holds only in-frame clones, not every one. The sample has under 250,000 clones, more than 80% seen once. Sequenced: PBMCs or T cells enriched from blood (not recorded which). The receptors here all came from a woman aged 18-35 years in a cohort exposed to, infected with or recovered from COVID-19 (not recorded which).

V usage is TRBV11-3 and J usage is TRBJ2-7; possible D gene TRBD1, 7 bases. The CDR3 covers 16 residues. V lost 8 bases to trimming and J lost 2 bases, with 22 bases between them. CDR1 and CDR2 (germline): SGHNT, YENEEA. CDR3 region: CASGRGGTEGPYEQYF. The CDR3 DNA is TGTGCCAGCGGGCGAGGGGGGACAGAGGGCCCCTACGAGCAGTACTTC.

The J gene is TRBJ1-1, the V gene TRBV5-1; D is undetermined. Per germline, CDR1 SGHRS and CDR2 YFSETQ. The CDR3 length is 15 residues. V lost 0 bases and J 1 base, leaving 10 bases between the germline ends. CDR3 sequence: CASSLEATTNTEAFF. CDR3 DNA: TGCGCCAGCAGCTTGGAAGCAACCACGAACACTGAAGCTTTCTTT.

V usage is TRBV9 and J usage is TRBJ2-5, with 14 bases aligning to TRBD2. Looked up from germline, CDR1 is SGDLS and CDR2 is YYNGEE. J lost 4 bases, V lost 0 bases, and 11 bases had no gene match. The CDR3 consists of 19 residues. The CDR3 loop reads CASSVATTGLAGAGETQYF. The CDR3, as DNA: TGTGCCAGCAGCGTAGCTACAACGGGACTAGCGGGAGCTGGAGAGACCCAGTACTTC.

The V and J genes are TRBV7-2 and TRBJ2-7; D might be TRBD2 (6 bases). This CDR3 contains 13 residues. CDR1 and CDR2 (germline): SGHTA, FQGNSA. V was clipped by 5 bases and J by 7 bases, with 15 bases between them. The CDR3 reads CASSAREVGEQYF. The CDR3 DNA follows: TGTGCCAGCAGCGCAAGGGAGGTGGGGGAGCAGTACTTC.

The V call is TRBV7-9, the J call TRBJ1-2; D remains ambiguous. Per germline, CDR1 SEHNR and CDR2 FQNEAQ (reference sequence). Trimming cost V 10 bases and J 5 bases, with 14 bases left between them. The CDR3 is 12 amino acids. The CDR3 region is CATHGVGYGYTF. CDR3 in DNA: TGTGCCACCCACGGGGTGGGGTATGGCTACACCTTC.

The CDR3 here is CASSLILQGGYGYTF. CDR3 nucleotide sequence: TGTGCCAGCAGCTTGATTTTACAGGGGGGCTATGGCTACACCTTC. J is TRBJ1-2 and V is TRBV5-6, with 8 nucleotides matching TRBD1. This CDR3 comprises 15 residues. The V segment lost 1 base and the J segment 4 bases; nucleotides outside the gene matches: 6. CDR1 and CDR2 (germline): SGHDT, YYEEEE.

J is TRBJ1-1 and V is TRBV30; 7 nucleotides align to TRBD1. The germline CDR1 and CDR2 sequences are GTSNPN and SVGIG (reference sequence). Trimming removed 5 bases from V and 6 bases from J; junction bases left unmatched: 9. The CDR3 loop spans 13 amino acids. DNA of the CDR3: TGTGCCTGGTTTAGGGACCAGGGGGCTGAAGCTTTCTTT. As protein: CAWFRDQGAEAFF.

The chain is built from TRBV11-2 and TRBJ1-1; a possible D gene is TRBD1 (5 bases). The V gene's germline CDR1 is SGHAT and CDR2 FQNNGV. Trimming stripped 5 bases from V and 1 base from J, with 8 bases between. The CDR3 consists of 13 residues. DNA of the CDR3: TGTGCCAGCAGCGCAGACAGGAACACTGAAGCTTTCTTT. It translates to CASSADRNTEAFF.

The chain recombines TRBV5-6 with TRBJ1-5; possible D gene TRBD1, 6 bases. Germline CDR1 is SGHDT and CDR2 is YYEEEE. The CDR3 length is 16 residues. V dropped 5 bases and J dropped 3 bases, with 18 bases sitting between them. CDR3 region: CASSRQGWMDNQPQHF. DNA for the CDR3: TGTGCCAGCAGTCGGCAGGGGTGGATGGACAATCAGCCCCAGCATTTT.

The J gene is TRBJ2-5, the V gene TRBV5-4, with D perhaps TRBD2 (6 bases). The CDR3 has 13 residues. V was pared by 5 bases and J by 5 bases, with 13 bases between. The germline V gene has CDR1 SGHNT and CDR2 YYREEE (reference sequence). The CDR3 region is CASSGGTSETQYF. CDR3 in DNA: TGTGCCAGCAGTGGGGGGACTTCCGAGACCCAGTACTTC.